These 6 T cell receptor beta chains were all obtained from the same sample, sequenced in a study of monozygotic twins with inflammatory bowel disease. TCRdb reworked the 5' RACE reads into one entry per CDR3 protein, no DNA. Its listing shows 200,000 to 250,000 distinct CDR3 sequences. The sequenced material came from blood. These receptors were taken from a human donor with ulcerative colitis or Crohn's disease, or a healthy co-twin of an affected twin (not recorded which).

The chain is built from TRBV20-1 and TRBJ1-4; TCRdb calls TRBD1, which cannot be checked without DNA. The CDR3 contains 11 residues. In germline, CDR1 is DFQATT, CDR2 SNEGSKA (reference sequence). The CDR3 protein is CSARDGEKLFF.

CDR3 sequence: CASSRGHTNEQYF. The V call is TRBV5-1, the J call TRBJ2-7; the D call from TCRdb, TRBD1, cannot be confirmed without DNA. The CDR3 is 13 amino acids. The germline V gene has CDR1 SGHRS and CDR2 YFSETQ.

CDR3 in amino acids: CSVGRGLMYGYTF. The chain combines TRBV20-1 with TRBJ1-2; the TCRdb call, TRBD1, lacks DNA for checking. The CDR3 length is 13 residues. Germline V gene data show CDR1 as DFQATT and CDR2 as SNEGSKA (reference sequence).

The chain is built from TRBV7-3 and TRBJ2-3; TCRdb lists TRBD2, though no DNA is available to test this call. CDR1 SGHTA and CDR2 FQGTGA come from the germline V gene. The CDR3 has 14 amino acids. Here the CDR3 reads CASRREGGTDTQYF. Full variable domain (outside the CDR3, taken from reference TRBV7-3 and TRBJ2-3): GAGVSQTPSNKVTEKGKYVELRCDPISGHTALYWYRQSLGQGPEFLIYFQGTGAADDSGLPNDRFFAVRPEGSVSTLKIQRTERGDSAVYLCASRREGGTDTQYFGPGTRLTVL.

The chain couples TRBV9 to TRBJ1-1; with no DNA, the TCRdb D assignment of TRBD1 cannot be verified. Germline CDR1 is SGDLS and CDR2 is YYNGEE. This CDR3 region has 17 residues. CDR3 in amino acids: CASSAGTGGLRVTEAFF.

The chain uses TRBV11-1 and TRBJ1-4. The CDR3 has 18 amino acids. Germline V lookup: CDR1 SGHAT, CDR2 FQDESV (reference sequence). This chain's CDR3 is CASTVGRQKYPTNEKLFF.